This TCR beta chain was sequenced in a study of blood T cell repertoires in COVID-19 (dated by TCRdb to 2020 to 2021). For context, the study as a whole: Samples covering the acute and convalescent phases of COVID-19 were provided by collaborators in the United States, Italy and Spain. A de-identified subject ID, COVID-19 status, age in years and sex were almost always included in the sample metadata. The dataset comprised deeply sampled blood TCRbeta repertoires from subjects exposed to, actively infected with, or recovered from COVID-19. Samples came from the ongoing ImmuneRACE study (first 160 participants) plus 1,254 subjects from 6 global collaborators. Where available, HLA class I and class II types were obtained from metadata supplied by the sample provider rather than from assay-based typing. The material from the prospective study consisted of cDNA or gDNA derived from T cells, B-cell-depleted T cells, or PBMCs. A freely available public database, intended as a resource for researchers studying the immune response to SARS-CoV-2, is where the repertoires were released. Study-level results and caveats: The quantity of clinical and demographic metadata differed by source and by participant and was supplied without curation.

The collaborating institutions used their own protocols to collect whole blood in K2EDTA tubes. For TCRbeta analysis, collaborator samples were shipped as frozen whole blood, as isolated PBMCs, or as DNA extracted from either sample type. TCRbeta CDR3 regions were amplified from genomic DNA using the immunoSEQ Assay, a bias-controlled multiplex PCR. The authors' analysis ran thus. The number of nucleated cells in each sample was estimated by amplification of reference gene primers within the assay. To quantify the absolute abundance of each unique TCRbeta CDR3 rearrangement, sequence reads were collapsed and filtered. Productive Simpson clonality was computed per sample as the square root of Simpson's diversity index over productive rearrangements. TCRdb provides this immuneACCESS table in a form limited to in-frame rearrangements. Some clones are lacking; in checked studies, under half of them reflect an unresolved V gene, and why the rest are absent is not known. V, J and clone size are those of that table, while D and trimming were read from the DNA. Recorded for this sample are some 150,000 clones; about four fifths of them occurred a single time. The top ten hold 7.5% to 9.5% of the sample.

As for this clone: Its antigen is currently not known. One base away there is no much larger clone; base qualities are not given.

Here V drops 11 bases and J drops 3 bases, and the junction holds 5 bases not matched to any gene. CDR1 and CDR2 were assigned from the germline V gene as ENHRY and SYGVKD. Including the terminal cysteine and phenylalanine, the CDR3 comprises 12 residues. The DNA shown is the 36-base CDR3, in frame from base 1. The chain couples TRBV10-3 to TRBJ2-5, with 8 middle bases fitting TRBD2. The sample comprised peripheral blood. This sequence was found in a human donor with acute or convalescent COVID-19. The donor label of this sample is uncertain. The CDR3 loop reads CASGGNKETQYF. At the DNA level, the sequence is TGTGCCTCGGGGGGGAACAAAGAGACCCAGTACTTC.